This T cell receptor beta chain derives from a study of T-cell memory formation after mild COVID-19. Study-level results: The finding that pre-infection memory included some responding clones suggested that cross-reactive memory joined.

Comment on this clonotype: What it binds is not known. Compared with germline, one end of the junction differs, possibly owing to a read error.

5'RACE with constant-segment primers yielded barcoded, UMI-tagged TCR alpha and TCR beta cDNA libraries. Each CDR3 protein is one row after TCRdb ran MiXCR on the 5' RACE reads. This table has just under 550,000 distinct CDR3 sequences, about a fifth appearing once. The sample was PBMCs or a T cell subset sorted from them (not recorded which). This sequence originates from an adult woman who had mild COVID-19 (a few samples of this study predate the infection). Cell type and time point are not known.

CDR3 loop: CASSQVTSGGASKDTQYF. CDR3 in DNA: TGTGCCAGCAGCCAAGTGACTAGCGGGGGGGCTAGCAAAGATACGCAGTATTTT. This chain uses TRBV3-1 with TRBJ2-3; TRBD2 agrees at 14 bases. The CDR3 spans 18 residues. Per germline, CDR1 LGHDT and CDR2 YNNKEL (reference sequence).